This T cell receptor (beta chain) derives from a study of PD-L1 blockade in urothelial cancer. The wider study: Of prior chemotherapy regimens, patients had received between 0 and 3. At 6 weeks and at 3 weeks (second dose) after treatment start, blood was analyzed. A median approximately 150,000 T cells were found in blood samples.

Study-wide points: Where pretreatment blood TCR clonality fell below the median, better survival was predicted.

CDR1 is MNHEY, CDR2 SVGAGI, per germline. The V end lost 2 bases, the J end lost 3 bases, and 5 bases lay between the germline ends. The CDR3 runs 13 residues. Concerning this clone itself: Antigen: not known.

This table comes from immunoSEQ multiplex PCR, and its TCRdb copy is limited to in-frame clones, with some not included. Seen here are some 53,000 clones, approximately 80% observed once, and the top ten hold more than 3.5%. The material sequenced was PBMCs, taken around atezolizumab (anti-PD-L1) treatment. This chain links TRBV6-5 with TRBJ1-5, with D unresolved. The TCR was taken from an older man with urothelial cancer. CDR3 residues: CASSYRDNQPQHF. The CDR3 region has the DNA TGTGCCAGCAGTTACAGAGACAATCAGCCCCAGCATTTT.